The next 26 T cell receptor beta chains were all read from a single sample in a study of blood T cell repertoires in COVID-19. The table came from immunoSEQ multiplex PCR; TCRdb's copy has only in-frame clones and leaves some out. The data hold 300,000 to 450,000 clones, with around 87% observed a single time. The sequenced material came from peripheral blood. The receptors shown here come from a woman aged 55-70 years with COVID-19, enrolled during active disease.

The V and J genes are TRBV5-1 and TRBJ1-6; possibly TRBD1 for D (6 bases). V was shortened by 1 base and J by 0 bases, with 11 bases between the two germline ends. CDR1 is SGHRS and CDR2 is YFSETQ in the germline V gene. This CDR3 has 17 residues. The CDR3 loop is CASSLIGGASYNSPLHF. The CDR3 DNA reads TGCGCCAGCAGCTTGATTGGGGGGGCCTCCTATAATTCACCCCTCCACTTT.

Note on this clone: Within the sample, other DNA sequences also encode this same CDR3. CDR3 sequence (DNA): TGTGCCAGCAGCTTAGGGACATCTGGAAACACCATATATTTT. This sequence encodes CASSLGTSGNTIYF. V usage is TRBV7-2 and J usage is TRBJ1-3; D is perhaps TRBD1 (5 bases). The ends were cut back, 1 base at V and 1 base at J, with 5 bases in the middle. The CDR3 runs 14 residues. Germline-derived CDR1 and CDR2 are SGHTA and FQGNSA.

The chain has TRBV15 and TRBJ2-1, with 12 bases lining up with TRBD2. The CDR3 totals 15 residues. V was clipped by 7 bases and J by 6 bases; unmatched bases: 7. In germline, CDR1 is LNHNV, CDR2 YYDKDF (reference sequence). The CDR3 here is CATNDLAGGLNEQFF. As DNA, the CDR3 is TGTGCCACCAACGATCTAGCGGGGGGGCTCAATGAGCAGTTCTTC.

The chain has TRBV28 and TRBJ1-1, with D possibly TRBD1 on 5 matching bases. V was clipped by 0 bases and J by 3 bases, with 11 bases between them. The CDR3 runs 15 residues. Germline loops: CDR1 MDHEN, CDR2 SYDVKM. CDR3 sequence: CASSLWGGEHTEAFF. The CDR3 nucleotides are TGTGCCAGCAGTTTATGGGGAGGGGAACACACTGAAGCTTTCTTT. The variable domain in full, completed from reference TRBV28 and TRBJ1-1, reads DVKVTQSSRYLVKRTGEKVFLECVQDMDHENMFWYRQDPGLGLRLIYFSYDVKMKEKGDIPEGYSVSREKKERFSLILESASTNQTSMYLCASSLWGGEHTEAFFGQGTRLTVV.

V gene TRBV6-5 combines with J gene TRBJ2-7; D possibly corresponds to TRBD2 (6 bases). V was cut by 5 bases and J by 3 bases, with 14 bases left in between. This CDR3 region has 14 residues. Germline lookup yields CDR1 MNHEY and CDR2 SVGAGI. CDR3 sequence reads: CASSRLGGVYEQYF. Here the CDR3 DNA reads TGTGCCAGCAGTCGTTTGGGCGGGGTCTACGAGCAGTACTTC.

This chain joins TRBV19 and TRBJ2-6; D may be TRBD1 (6 bases). Germline CDR1 reads LNHDA; CDR2 reads SQIVND (reference sequence). CDR3 size: 17 residues. V lost 6 bases and J lost 0, with 15 bases in between. The CDR3 nucleotides read TGTGCCAGTAGGGGGGCCGGTGTTAGCTCTGGGGCCAACGTCCTGACTTTC. It codes for CASRGAGVSSGANVLTF.

In its sample, this clone was seen once. This chain connects TRBV19 to TRBJ2-7, with 7 bases identical to TRBD2. In germline, CDR1 is LNHDA, CDR2 SQIVND (reference sequence). V trimming: 3 bases; J trimming: 7 bases; junction bases outside the gene matches: 12. The CDR3 totals 15 residues. The CDR3 DNA is TGTGCCAGTAGTATGTACGGGAGGATACCGGGGGAGCAGTACTTC. This sequence encodes CASSMYGRIPGEQYF.

The V call is TRBV18, the J call TRBJ2-5, with 7 bases matching TRBD2. V gave up 0 bases and J gave up 5 bases; unmatched junction bases: 6. Germline CDR1 KGHSH, CDR2 LQKENI. This CDR3 has 15 amino acids. CDR3 DNA: TGTGCCAGCTCACCACCGGGGAGGGAGCGGGAGACCCAGTACTTC. Translated, it gives CASSPPGRERETQYF.

CDR3 DNA: TGTGCCAGCAGCCCGATGGGACAGGGTGGTGAAAAACTGTTTTTT. It encodes CASSPMGQGGEKLFF. The rearrangement links TRBV9 to TRBJ1-4, with 9 nucleotides matching TRBD1. V gave up 4 bases and J gave up 7 bases; unmatched junction bases: 8. Germline CDR1 reads SGDLS; CDR2 reads YYNGEE. The CDR3 extends over 15 amino acids. The whole variable domain, filled in from reference TRBV9 and TRBJ1-4, reads DSGVTQTPKHLITATGQRVTLRCSPRSGDLSVYWYQQSLDQGLQFLIQYYNGEERAKGNILERFSAQQFPDLHSELNLSSLELGDSALYFCASSPMGQGGEKLFFGSGTQLSVL.

This chain uses TRBV7-9 with TRBJ2-7; 11 bases are a match to TRBD1. This CDR3 region has 15 residues. Germline trimming cut 5 bases from V and 6 bases from J; bases unmatched to any gene: 9. Germline V CDR1 and CDR2: SEHNR, FQNEAQ (reference sequence). The CDR3 bases are TGTGCCAGCAGCCCCGGGACAGGGGGATCGAGCGAGCAGTACTTC. It translates to CASSPGTGGSSEQYF. Looking up the rest from reference TRBV7-9 and TRBJ2-7 gives the full variable domain: DTGVSQNPRHKITKRGQNVTFRCDPISEHNRLYWYRQTLGQGPEFLTYFQNEAQLEKSRLLSDRFSAERPKGSFSTLEIQRTEQGDSAMYLCASSPGTGGSSEQYFGPGTRLTVT.

The CDR3 here is CATSREGLVNTQYF. The CDR3 nucleotides are TGTGCCACCAGCAGAGAGGGGCTGGTAAATACGCAGTATTTT. The chain recombines TRBV15 with TRBJ2-3; a weak D match, TRBD1 (5 bases). The length of the CDR3 is 14 residues. Between the trimmed V and J ends, which lost 0 bases and 7 bases, there was a span of 11 bases. Germline V gene sequence: CDR1 LNHNV, CDR2 YYDKDF (reference sequence).

This clone has only a few counts. The chain employs TRBV4-1 and TRBJ1-1, with D uncertain. This CDR3 contains 12 residues. The germline CDR1 and CDR2 sequences are MGHRA and YSYEKL. Trimming took off 6 bases at V and 2 bases at J, with 7 bases between the two ends. CDR3 in DNA: TGCGCCAGCAGTGATAGAAACACTGAAGCTTTCTTT. It encodes CASSDRNTEAFF.

This clone came up a few times. The gene calls are TRBV7-6 and TRBJ1-5; maybe TRBD1 (5 bases). Looked up from germline, CDR1 is SGHVS and CDR2 is FNYEAQ. This CDR3 region has 15 residues. V lost 5 bases and J 1 base, leaving 12 bases between the germline ends. The CDR3 DNA reads as TGTGCCAGCAGCGTACAGGCGGGGAGCAATCAGCCCCAGCATTTT. Amino acid sequence: CASSVQAGSNQPQHF.

The CDR3 is CASRGIPQGTEAFF. In nucleotides, the CDR3 is TGTGCCAGCAGAGGGATACCTCAGGGCACTGAAGCTTTCTTT. This rearrangement joins TRBV6-5 to TRBJ1-1, with D possibly TRBD1 on 5 matching bases. CDR1 and CDR2 from the germline V gene are MNHEY and SVGAGI. The V end was cut by 6 bases, the J end by 4 bases, with 15 bases between. This CDR3 comprises 14 residues.

On this clone itself: Other DNA variants within this sample encode the same CDR3. The chain is built from TRBV4-2 and TRBJ2-1; 8 bases fit TRBD2. CDR3 length: 16 residues. The V and J ends lost 0 bases and 5 bases, in that order; junction bases with no gene match: 6. CDR1 LGHNA and CDR2 YNFKEQ come from the germline V gene. This chain's CDR3 is CASSQERAGGNNEQFF. The CDR3 region has the DNA TGTGCCAGCAGCCAAGAAAGGGCGGGGGGCAACAATGAGCAGTTCTTC.

The rearrangement links TRBV5-1 to TRBJ2-7; D is perhaps TRBD2 (6 bases). V dropped 4 bases and J dropped 2 bases, with 19 bases sitting between them. The CDR3 is 16 residues long. Looked up from germline, CDR1 is SGHRS and CDR2 is YFSETQ. The CDR3 loop is CASSEGGQPLPYEQYF. DNA for the CDR3: TGCGCCAGCAGCGAGGGAGGACAACCCCTTCCCTACGAGCAGTACTTC.

This rearrangement joins TRBV20-1 to TRBJ2-5, with 8 bases matching TRBD2. The CDR3 loop spans 10 amino acids. Germline values: CDR1 DFQATT, CDR2 SNEGSKA (reference sequence). The CDR3 bases are TGCATCTGCGGGGGGGAGACCCAGTACTTC. Its translation: CICGGETQYF.

The CDR3 DNA is TGTGCCAGCAGCGAAAGCCGGGGAGATACGCAGTATTTT. This sequence encodes CASSESRGDTQYF. The chain uses TRBV7-3 and TRBJ2-3, with D possibly TRBD2 on 5 matching bases. The V gene lost 5 bases and the J gene lost 5 bases, with 11 bases spanning the gap. CDR3 length: 13 amino acids. Germline loops: CDR1 SGHTA, CDR2 FQGTGA.

V and J are TRBV5-1 and TRBJ2-3; tentatively, D is TRBD2 (5 bases). Germline CDR1 reads SGHRS; CDR2 reads YFSETQ. V was clipped by 4 bases and J by 2 bases, with 8 bases between them. This CDR3 region has 13 residues. The CDR3 region has the DNA TGCGCCAGCAGCGAGGGAAACACAGATACGCAGTATTTT. It translates to CASSEGNTDTQYF.

V is TRBV7-6 and J is TRBJ1-5; no clear D. Trimming cost V 3 bases and J 3 bases, with 6 bases left between them. The CDR3 has 13 amino acids. CDR1 and CDR2 from the germline V gene are SGHVS and FNYEAQ. DNA for the CDR3: TGTGCCAGCAGCTTCCGGGTCAATCAGCCCCAGCATTTT. As protein: CASSFRVNQPQHF.

V is TRBV28 and J is TRBJ1-3; D gene unclear. Trimming took 2 bases from V and 0 from J, leaving 8 bases between them. This CDR3 is 15 amino acids long. The germline V gene has CDR1 MDHEN and CDR2 SYDVKM. CDR3 sequence (DNA): TGTGCCAGCAGTTTACAAGGGAGCTCTGGAAACACCATATATTTT. This encodes CASSLQGSSGNTIYF.

On this clone: The same CDR3 also results from other DNA sequences found in this sample. The chain is built from TRBV5-1 and TRBJ1-3, with no clear D. The length of the CDR3 is 14 residues. V was shortened by 4 bases and J by 0 bases, with 8 bases between the two germline ends. Germline V CDR1 and CDR2: SGHRS, YFSETQ. In nucleotides, the CDR3 is TGCGCCAGCAGCGCCGGGTCCTCTGGAAACACCATATATTTT. Residues: CASSAGSSGNTIYF.

This chain uses TRBV2 with TRBJ2-5; D might be TRBD2 (6 bases). The V gene's germline CDR1 is SNHLY and CDR2 FYNNEI. V lost 6 bases and J lost 5, with 19 bases in between. The CDR3 runs 15 residues. In DNA form, the CDR3 reads TGTGCCAGCAGGTTAAGGGCCCGGGGGATCGAGACCCAGTACTTC. Protein: CASRLRARGIETQYF.

This clone showed up just a few times. The chain couples TRBV6-5 to TRBJ1-2, with 12 bases fitting TRBD1. The CDR3 consists of 15 residues. V shed 6 bases and J 7 bases; nucleotides not matched to a gene: 9. CDR1 is MNHEY, CDR2 SVGAGI, per germline. The CDR3 DNA reads as TGTGCCAGCAGGCAACCCGGGACAGGGGGCTTTGGCTACACCTTC. Its protein is CASRQPGTGGFGYTF.

The chain links TRBV18 to TRBJ1-4, with no clear D. CDR3 size: 13 residues. The germline gives CDR1 KGHSH, CDR2 LQKENI. V gave up 3 bases and J gave up 8 bases, with 10 bases separating them. The CDR3 nucleotides are TGTGCCAGCTCACCGAACCAGAGGGAAAAACTGTTTTTT. Protein product: CASSPNQREKLFF.

This chain connects TRBV5-6 to TRBJ1-2; 11 nucleotides match TRBD1. Germline V gene lookup returns CDR1 SGHDT and CDR2 YYEEEE. This CDR3 contains 15 residues. With V trimmed by 3 bases and J by 4 bases, 5 bases remained unmatched. CDR3 protein: CASSSTGQGVYGYTF. The DNA for the CDR3 is TGTGCCAGCAGCTCTACGGGACAGGGGGTCTATGGCTACACCTTC.